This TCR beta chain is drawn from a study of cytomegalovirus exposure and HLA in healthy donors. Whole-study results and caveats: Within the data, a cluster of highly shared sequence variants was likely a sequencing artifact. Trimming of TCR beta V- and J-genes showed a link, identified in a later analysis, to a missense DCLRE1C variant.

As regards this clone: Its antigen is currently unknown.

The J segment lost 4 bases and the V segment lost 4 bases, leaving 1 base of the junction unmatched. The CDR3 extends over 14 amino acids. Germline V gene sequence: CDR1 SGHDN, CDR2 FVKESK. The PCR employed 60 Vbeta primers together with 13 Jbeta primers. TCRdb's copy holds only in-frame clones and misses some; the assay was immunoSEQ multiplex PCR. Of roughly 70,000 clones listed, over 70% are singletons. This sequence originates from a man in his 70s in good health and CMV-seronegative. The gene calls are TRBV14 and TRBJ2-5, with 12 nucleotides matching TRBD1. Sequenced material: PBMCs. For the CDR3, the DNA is TGTGCCAGCAGCCGGGACAGGGGGCTAGAGACCCAGTACTTC. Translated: CASSRDRGLETQYF.